This is a list of T cell receptor beta chains from one sample in a study of OX40 agonist ivuxolimab in advanced cancers. Some clones are missing from TCRdb's copy, which holds only in-frame ones; the method was immunoSEQ multiplex PCR. The repertoire has around 19,000 clones, under 95% of them found once; the top ten carry over 50%. Sequenced here: CD4+ or CD8+ T cells sorted from blood, sampled in a trial of the OX40 agonist ivuxolimab. Receptors were obtained from an adult with an advanced solid tumor such as melanoma, head and neck, liver or kidney cancer. The conserved cysteine and the conserved F or W are not part of the CDR3 here. Each record gives: V gene, J gene, CDR3 length, D gene, CDR3 protein. The D gene is left open where the match is weak.

TRBV19	TRBJ2-3	12	NA	ASSMTASTDTQY
TRBV27	TRBJ1-1	11	NA	ASRQGGNTEAF
TRBV6-5	TRBJ1-6	12	NA	ASSYEGTNSPLH
TRBV7-8	TRBJ1-2	15	NA	ASSLERTRVSGYGYT
TRBV6-1	TRBJ2-7	11	NA	ASRPGPIGEQY
TRBV19	TRBJ2-7	12	NA	ASSPRGKSYEQY
TRBV7-9	TRBJ2-7	13	TRBD1	ASSRGTGNWYEQY
TRBV7-8	TRBJ2-3	13	NA	ASRYPGLSTDTQY
TRBV7-6	TRBJ1-1	9	NA	ASSQNTEAF
TRBV12-5	TRBJ2-2	13	TRBD1	ASGMGQGAGGELF
TRBV6-1	TRBJ2-7	13	NA	ASSELNWGAYEQY
TRBV4-1	TRBJ2-7	12	NA	ASSQAGLSYEQY
TRBV5-1	TRBJ2-2	15	NA	ASSLTGPSGNTGELF
TRBV4-2	TRBJ2-5	13	TRBD2	ASSQVGLVGETQY
TRBV7-6	TRBJ2-3	15	TRBD1	ASSHPPGQDDTDTQY
TRBV19	TRBJ1-1	11	NA	ASSAQGGTEAF
TRBV30	TRBJ1-1	11	NA	AWSTGSNTEAF
TRBV13	TRBJ2-5	14	TRBD2	ASSLRGPGGQETQY
TRBV5-5	TRBJ2-7	12	NA	ASSETTGTHEQY
TRBV10-1	TRBJ1-1	13	NA	ASSAGIGMNTEAF
TRBV7-8	TRBJ2-1	16	TRBD1	ASSLAPPGTGVYNEQF
TRBV6-4	TRBJ1-3	15	NA	ASTNIRQAPSGNTIY
TRBV7-8	TRBJ1-5	12	NA	ASSYYAGEQPQH
TRBV11-2	TRBJ2-5	16	TRBD2	ASSLGTSGGVVRETQY
TRBV7-8	TRBJ1-4	11	TRBD1	ASSYRGGEKLF
TRBV13	TRBJ2-3	12	NA	ASSLGSITDTQY
TRBV19	TRBJ1-1	11	NA	ASSIDSGTEAF
TRBV2	TRBJ2-1	13	TRBD2	ASKPLAGVYNEQF
TRBV11-2	TRBJ2-6	11	NA	ASRGSGANVLT
TRBV7-9	TRBJ2-3	14	TRBD2	ASSLSSGGYTDTQY